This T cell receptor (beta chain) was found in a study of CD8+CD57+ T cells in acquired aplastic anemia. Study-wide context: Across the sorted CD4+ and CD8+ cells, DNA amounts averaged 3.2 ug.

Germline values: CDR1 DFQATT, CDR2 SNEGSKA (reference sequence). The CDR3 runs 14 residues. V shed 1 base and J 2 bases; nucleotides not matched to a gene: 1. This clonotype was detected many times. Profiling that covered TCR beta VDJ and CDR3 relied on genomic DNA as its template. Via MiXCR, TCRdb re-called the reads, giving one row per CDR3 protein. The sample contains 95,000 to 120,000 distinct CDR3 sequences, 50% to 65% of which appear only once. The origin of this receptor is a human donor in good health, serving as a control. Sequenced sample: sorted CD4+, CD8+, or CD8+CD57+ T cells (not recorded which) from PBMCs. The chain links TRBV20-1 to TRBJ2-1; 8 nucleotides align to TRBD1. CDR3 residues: CSARGTGTYNEQFF. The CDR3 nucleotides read TGCAGTGCTAGAGGGACAGGGACCTACAATGAGCAGTTCTTC.